A single sample gave rise to the 19 T cell receptor beta chains below, sequenced in a study of blood T cells in healthy people across ages. With a J-beta primer mix and a sample-barcoded 5' primer, a second PCR ran about 7 to 11 cycles. TCRdb re-called the 5' RACE reads with MiXCR, one entry per CDR3 protein. The repertoire has about 760,000 distinct CDR3 sequences, more than 50% of them found once; the top ten carry roughly 25%. The sequencing input was blood. These TCRs come from a man in his forties or fifties in good health.

This chain links TRBV6-2 or TRBV6-3 with TRBJ1-2; 7 nucleotides agree with TRBD1. Trimming removed 0 bases from V and 2 bases from J; junction bases left unmatched: 3. CDR1 MNHEY and CDR2 SVGEGT come from the germline V gene. This CDR3 region has 15 residues. Written as DNA, the CDR3 is TGTGCCAGCAGTTACTCCGACAGGGCCAACTATGGCTACACCTTC. This sequence encodes CASSYSDRANYGYTF.

The V gene is TRBV5-6, the J gene TRBJ2-7, with 12 positions matching TRBD2. Trimming took 4 bases from V and 4 from J; bases not matched to a gene: 6. The CDR3 extends over 15 amino acids. Germline loops: CDR1 SGHDT, CDR2 YYEEEE. CDR3 in DNA: TGTGCCAGCAGCCCCGGGACTAGCGGGTGGTACGAGCAGTACTTC. Amino acid sequence: CASSPGTSGWYEQYF. The complete variable domain, with remaining parts taken from reference TRBV5-6 and TRBJ2-7, reads DAGVTQSPTHLIKTRGQQVTLRCSPKSGHDTVSWYQQALGQGPQFIFQYYEEEERQRGNFPDRFSGHQFPNYSSELNVNALLLGDSALYLCASSPGTSGWYEQYFGPGTRLTVT.

The chain recombines TRBV11-2 with TRBJ2-1, with 7 bases lining up with TRBD1. V gave up 6 bases and J gave up 5 bases; unmatched junction bases: 13. Per germline, CDR1 SGHAT and CDR2 FQNNGV. There are 16 residues in the CDR3. CDR3 nucleotide sequence: TGTGCCAGCAGACCGCGACAGGGCCTAAGGAACAATGAGCAGTTCTTC. This codes for CASRPRQGLRNNEQFF. The full variable domain, with the rest looked up from reference TRBV11-2 and TRBJ2-1, is EAGVAQSPRYKIIEKRQSVAFWCNPISGHATLYWYQQILGQGPKLLIQFQNNGVVDDSQLPKDRFSAERLKGVDSTLKIQPAKLEDSAVYLCASRPRQGLRNNEQFFGPGTRLTVL.

The chain employs TRBV27 and TRBJ2-7; D not resolved. The CDR3 has 16 residues. V was pared by 5 bases and J by 4 bases, with 21 bases between. Germline CDR1 and CDR2: MNHEY and SMNVEV (reference sequence). The CDR3 DNA reads TGTGCCAGCAGTCCCGACGGTTTAGCAACCGCTTACGAGCAGTACTTC. Translating it yields CASSPDGLATAYEQYF.

This chain joins TRBV19 and TRBJ2-7; no reliable D call. Near its end, the DNA agrees better with TRBJ2-5, so the J call may be wrong. The CDR3 totals 14 residues. Germline CDR1 and CDR2: LNHDA and SQIVND (reference sequence). The CDR3 loop reads CASSMAPGSETQYF. DNA of the CDR3: TGTGCCAGTAGTATGGCGCCCGGGTCGGAGACCCAGTACTTC.

The rearrangement links TRBV5-1 to TRBJ1-1, with unresolved D. From germline, CDR1 is SGHRS and CDR2 YFSETQ. V was pared by 1 base and J by 8 bases, with 12 bases between. The CDR3 is 13 amino acids. The CDR3 here is CASSLSDFEEAFF. The CDR3 DNA sequence: TGCGCCAGCAGCTTGTCCGATTTTGAAGAAGCTTTCTTT. The full variable domain, its missing parts supplied by reference TRBV5-1 and TRBJ1-1, is KAGVTQTPRYLIKTRGQQVTLSCSPISGHRSVSWYQQTPGQGLQFLFEYFSETQRNKGNFPGRFSGRQFSNSRSEMNVSTLELGDSALYLCASSLSDFEEAFFGQGTRLTVV.

This clonotype was seen a few times. The rearrangement links TRBV15 to TRBJ2-5, with 8 bases lining up with TRBD1. CDR1 is LNHNV, CDR2 YYDKDF, per germline (reference sequence). The CDR3 sequence is 16 residues long. Germline trimming cut 3 bases from V and 8 bases from J; bases unmatched to any gene: 14. As DNA, the CDR3 is TGTGCCACCAGCAGGGAAATTACGAGACAGGGGTCAACCCAGTACTTC. This translates into CATSREITRQGSTQYF.

V usage is TRBV3-1 and J usage is TRBJ2-3; D is ambiguous. Per the germline V gene, CDR1 is LGHDT and CDR2 is YNNKEL (reference sequence). The CDR3 totals 13 residues. Between the trimmed V and J ends, which lost 0 bases and 7 bases, there was a span of 8 bases. CDR3 nucleotides: TGTGCCAGCAGCCAAGAGGCGATTAATACGCAGTATTTT. As protein: CASSQEAINTQYF.

The V and J genes are TRBV24-1 and TRBJ2-4; perhaps TRBD2 as D (6 bases). V lost 6 bases to trimming and J lost 0 bases, with 11 bases between them. Per the germline V gene, CDR1 is KGHDR and CDR2 is SFDVKD. CDR3 length: 15 amino acids. CDR3 sequence reads: CATSLEGLAKNIQYF. The CDR3 DNA follows: TGTGCCACCAGTCTGGAGGGACTAGCCAAAAACATTCAGTACTTC.

This clonotype was seen only a few times. This chain uses TRBV5-1 with TRBJ2-5; D is unresolved. Germline assignment: CDR1 SGHRS and CDR2 YFSETQ. The ends were cut back, 1 base at V and 5 bases at J, with 24 bases in the middle. The CDR3 contains 18 residues. CDR3 loop: CASSLIEISPQHAETQYF. In DNA form, the CDR3 reads TGCGCCAGCAGCTTGATAGAGATAAGCCCCCAACATGCGGAGACCCAGTACTTC.

The chain recombines TRBV28 with TRBJ2-7; no definite D call. The CDR3 extends over 12 amino acids. The V gene lost 3 bases and the J gene lost 2 bases, with 5 bases spanning the gap. Germline V lookup: CDR1 MDHEN, CDR2 SYDVKM. The CDR3 DNA is TGTGCCAGCAGTTTGTTCCCCTACGAGCAGTACTTC. Residues: CASSLFPYEQYF.

This rearrangement joins TRBV12-3 or TRBV12-4 to TRBJ2-5, with a tentative D call TRBD2 (6 bases). The CDR3 is 13 residues long. Trimming pared 5 bases from V and 7 bases from J, leaving 14 bases between. DNA for the CDR3: TGTGCCAGCAGTGTAGGACTAAAGGGGACCCAGTACTTC. This gives the protein CASSVGLKGTQYF.

The chain uses TRBV7-2 and TRBJ2-4, with a tentative D call TRBD1 (6 bases). CDR1 and CDR2 (germline): SGHTA, FQGNSA. The CDR3 totals 14 residues. The germline V and J ends were trimmed by 3 bases and 12 bases, with 18 bases remaining between them. CDR3 sequence: CASSFNRGTDSQYF. The CDR3, as DNA: TGTGCCAGCAGCTTTAATCGAGGAACGGACAGTCAGTACTTC. The full variable domain, with the rest looked up from reference TRBV7-2 and TRBJ2-4, is GAGVSQSPSNKVTEKGKDVELRCDPISGHTALYWYRQSLGQGLEFLIYFQGNSAPDKSGLPSDRFSAERTGGSVSTLTIQRTQQEDSAVYLCASSFNRGTDSQYFGAGTRLSVL.

V gene TRBV20-1 combines with J gene TRBJ2-1; D ambiguous. V lost 2 bases and J lost 0, with 11 bases in between. CDR1 is DFQATT, CDR2 SNEGSKA, per germline (reference sequence). This CDR3 has 15 residues. The CDR3 sequence: CSARLGRSSYNEQFF. CDR3 in DNA: TGCAGTGCTAGACTTGGGCGGAGCTCCTACAATGAGCAGTTCTTC.

J is TRBJ2-1 and V is TRBV29-1, with a weak D call TRBD1 (6 bases). Germline CDR1 reads SQVTM; CDR2 reads ANQGSEA. V was trimmed by 8 bases and J by 7 bases, leaving 18 bases between them. This CDR3 is 13 amino acids long. CDR3 protein: CSRRKGDVNEQFF. In DNA form, the CDR3 reads TGCAGCCGTCGAAAGGGGGACGTTAATGAGCAGTTCTTC.

This clonotype was seen a handful of times. The chain employs TRBV6-5 and TRBJ2-7, with TRBD2 as a possible D gene (6 bases). V lost 6 bases, J lost 0 bases, and 15 bases lay in between. The germline CDR1 and CDR2 sequences are MNHEY and SVGAGI. This CDR3 is 15 amino acids long. Here the CDR3 DNA reads TGTGCCAGCAGGGCCAGCGGGTACAGCTCCTACGAGCAGTACTTC. Its translation is CASRASGYSSYEQYF.

The chain combines TRBV4-2 with TRBJ2-3, with 10 bases identical to TRBD2. This CDR3 contains 19 residues. The germline CDR1 and CDR2 sequences are LGHNA and YNFKEQ. Trimming took 0 bases from V and 0 from J; bases not matched to a gene: 9. As DNA, the CDR3 is TGTGCCAGCAGCCAAGAGTTACTAGCGGGGAAAACTAGCACAGATACGCAGTATTTT. Translation: CASSQELLAGKTSTDTQYF.

This clonotype was recorded a few times. This chain's CDR3 is CASSTRTDYSNQPQHF. The CDR3 nucleotides are TGTGCCAGCAGTACCCGGACAGATTATAGCAATCAGCCCCAGCATTTT. The chain employs TRBV6-2 or TRBV6-3 and TRBJ1-5; a weak D match, TRBD1 (6 bases). From germline, CDR1 is MNHEY and CDR2 SVGEGT. The length of the CDR3 is 16 residues. Trimming cost V 5 bases and J 0 bases, with 14 bases left between them.

The rearrangement joins TRBV12-3 or TRBV12-4 to TRBJ2-1; D perhaps matches TRBD1 (6 bases). Judging by the DNA end, TRBJ2-7 fits better; the J call may be wrong. The CDR3 totals 17 residues. CDR3 sequence: CASSLVRDTPSYNEQYF. The CDR3 DNA reads as TGTGCCAGCAGTCTCGTCCGGGACACCCCATCCTACAATGAGCAGTACTTC.